This T cell receptor (beta chain) was recovered during a study of blood T cell repertoires in COVID-19. The overall study: Acute and convalescent COVID-19 samples came from the United States, Italy and Spain. PBMCs, B-cell-depleted T cells, or T cells provided the cDNA or gDNA that made up the material.

Germline loops: CDR1 KGHSH, CDR2 LQKENI. This CDR3 contains 14 residues. Trimming took off 0 bases at V and 3 bases at J, with 8 bases between the two ends. The data were produced by immunoSEQ multiplex PCR, yet TCRdb's version contains in-frame clones alone and is incomplete. Here the sample spans about 58,000 clones, around 76% being singletons. Sequencing used peripheral blood. This TCR was recovered from a human donor in a cohort sampled during active COVID-19. V is TRBV18 and J is TRBJ1-1; no reliable D call. CDR3: CASSPPRWDTEAFF. The DNA of the CDR3 is TGTGCCAGCTCACCACCGAGGTGGGACACTGAAGCTTTCTTT.